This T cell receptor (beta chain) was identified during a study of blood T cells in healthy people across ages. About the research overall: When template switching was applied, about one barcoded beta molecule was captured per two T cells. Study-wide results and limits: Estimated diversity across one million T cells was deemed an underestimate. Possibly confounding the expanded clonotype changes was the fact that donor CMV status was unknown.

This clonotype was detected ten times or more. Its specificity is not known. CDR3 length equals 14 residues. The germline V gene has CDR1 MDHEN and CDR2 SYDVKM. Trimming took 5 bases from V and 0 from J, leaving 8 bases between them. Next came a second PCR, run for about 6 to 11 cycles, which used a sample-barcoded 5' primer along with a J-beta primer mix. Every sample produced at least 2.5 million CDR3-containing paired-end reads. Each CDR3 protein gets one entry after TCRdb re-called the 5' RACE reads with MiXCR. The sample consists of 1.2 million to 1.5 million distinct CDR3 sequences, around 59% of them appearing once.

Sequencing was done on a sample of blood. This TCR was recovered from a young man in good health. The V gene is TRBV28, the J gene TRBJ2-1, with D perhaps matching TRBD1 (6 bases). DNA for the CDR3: TGTGCCAGCAGTATGGACAGCTCCTACAATGAGCAGTTCTTC. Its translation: CASSMDSSYNEQFF.